A selection of T cell receptor beta chains follows, all from one sample in a study of long-term antiretroviral therapy in people with HIV. Using immunoSEQ multiplex PCR, the repertoire was profiled, and TCRdb retains in-frame clones only, with some absent. Of over 15,000 clones listed, about 81% are singletons. The sample consisted of unsorted PBMCs, taken 0.9 years after starting antiretroviral therapy. All receptors derive from a man aged 18 to 35 with HIV. CDR3s include the opening cysteine and the closing phenylalanine or tryptophan. The D gene is left open where the match is weak. Clone size, where shown, is once, few, many, or a class for clones that have expanded.

J gene,D gene,clone size,V gene,CDR3 protein,CDR3 DNA
TRBJ1-6,-,few,TRBV6-5,CASSYSPFETPLHF,TGTGCCAGCAGTTACTCCCCTTTCGAGACACCCCTCCACTTT
TRBJ2-1,-,-,TRBV2,CASSVRGAIDNEQFF,TGTGCCAGCAGTGTCAGAGGGGCTATCGACAATGAGCAGTTCTTC
TRBJ1-4,-,-,TRBV27,CASTPRFGEKLFF,TGTGCCAGCACCCCAAGGTTCGGTGAAAAACTGTTTTTT
TRBJ2-5,TRBD1,-,TRBV9,CASSATGLRETQYF,TGTGCCAGCAGCGCGACAGGGTTAAGAGAGACCCAGTACTTC
TRBJ2-5,-,-,TRBV2,CASSEALQRVGQETQYF,TGTGCCAGCAGTGAAGCGCTCCAGCGGGTGGGCCAAGAGACCCAGTACTTC
TRBJ2-7,TRBD2,-,TRBV19,CASSSSGLASYEQYF,TGTGCCAGTAGTAGCTCGGGACTAGCTTCCTACGAGCAGTACTTC
TRBJ2-5,-,-,TRBV11-2,CASSRSLQETQYF,TGTGCCAGCAGCCGGTCACTCCAAGAGACCCAGTACTTC
TRBJ1-5,TRBD1,-,TRBV2,CASTEQGSDQPQHF,TGTGCCAGCACTGAACAGGGGTCGGATCAGCCCCAGCATTTT
TRBJ1-5,-,-,TRBV19,CASSIDQSASNQPQHF,TGTGCCAGTAGTATAGATCAGAGCGCAAGCAATCAGCCCCAGCATTTT
TRBJ1-6,TRBD1,-,TRBV10-3,CAISVGTGLNSPLHF,TGTGCCATCAGTGTCGGGACAGGGCTGAATTCACCCCTCCACTTT
TRBJ2-2,-,-,TRBV5-1,CASSLDGTPTRELFF,TGCGCCAGCAGCTTGGACGGGACTCCAACGCGGGAGCTGTTTTTT
TRBJ1-1,TRBD1,-,TRBV7-9,CASRHDRARWNTEAFF,TGTGCCAGCAGACATGACAGGGCCAGGTGGAACACTGAAGCTTTCTTT
TRBJ1-2,-,-,TRBV23-1,CASSPGRIYGYTF,TGCGCCAGCAGTCCCGGACGGATCTATGGCTACACCTTC
TRBJ2-2,-,-,TRBV10-3,CAIKPTTGELFF,TGTGCCATCAAACCCACCACCGGGGAGCTGTTTTTT
TRBJ1-2,-,-,TRBV18,CASSPTPLNYGYTF,TGTGCCAGCTCACCGACCCCGCTGAACTATGGCTACACCTTC
TRBJ1-5,-,few,TRBV4-2,CASGNTADQPQHF,TGTGCCAGCGGGAACACGGCAGATCAGCCCCAGCATTTT
TRBJ1-1,-,-,TRBV19,CASSMGWDLAEAFF,TGTGCCAGTAGTATGGGTTGGGACCTCGCTGAAGCTTTCTTT
TRBJ1-1,TRBD1,-,TRBV19,CASRDRANTEAFF,TGTGCCAGTAGGGACAGGGCGAACACTGAAGCTTTCTTT
TRBJ1-2,-,-,TRBV5-5,CASTPPHRSGGGYTF,TGTGCCAGCACCCCCCCCCACAGGTCCGGTGGTGGCTACACCTTC
TRBJ1-1,-,-,TRBV5-1,CASISDSLEAFF,TGCGCCAGCATTTCGGACAGTCTTGAAGCTTTCTTT
TRBJ1-2,TRBD1,-,TRBV7-9,CASSLGTGAYNYGYTF,TGTGCCAGCAGCTTAGGGACAGGGGCTTATAACTATGGCTACACCTTC
TRBJ2-7,-,few,TRBV11-2,CASSQLGDYLDEQYF,TGTGCCAGCAGCCAGCTAGGAGACTACCTCGACGAGCAGTACTTC
TRBJ1-4,-,-,TRBV6-5,CASSYSRHPTNEKLFF,TGTGCCAGCAGTTACTCCAGGCATCCAACTAATGAAAAACTGTTTTTT
TRBJ2-2,-,-,TRBV28,CASTSDGTNTGELFF,TGTGCCAGCACCTCAGATGGGACGAACACCGGGGAGCTGTTTTTT
TRBJ2-1,TRBD2,once,TRBV4-1,CASSPLPSGGPYNEQFF,TGCGCCAGCAGCCCGCTCCCAAGCGGGGGGCCCTACAATGAGCAGTTCTTC
TRBJ2-5,TRBD1,-,TRBV7-2,CASSSVGQGVATQYF,TGTGCCAGCAGCTCCGTGGGACAGGGGGTGGCGACCCAGTACTTC
TRBJ2-7,-,-,TRBV7-2,CASSLIGTSSYEQYF,TGTGCCAGCAGCCTCATCGGAACTAGTTCCTACGAGCAGTACTTC
TRBJ1-6,TRBD1,-,TRBV7-6,CASSLEGQGYSPLHF,TGTGCCAGCAGCTTAGAGGGACAGGGCTATTCACCCCTCCACTTT
TRBJ1-5,-,few,TRBV29-1,CSAPGLQPQHF,TGCAGCGCCCCAGGGTTACAGCCCCAGCATTTT
TRBJ1-5,TRBD1,-,TRBV7-2,CASTRDRAQPQHF,TGTGCCAGCACACGCGACAGGGCCCAGCCCCAGCATTTT
TRBJ1-1,-,-,TRBV7-8,CASSLAPNTEAFF,TGTGCCAGCAGCTTAGCGCCGAACACTGAAGCTTTCTTT
TRBJ1-6,-,-,TRBV5-6,CASSLGALFGSPLHF,TGTGCCAGCAGCTTGGGGGCCCTCTTTGGGTCACCCCTCCACTTT
TRBJ2-7,-,-,TRBV6-1,CASSEMMSTLYEQYF,TGTGCCAGCAGTGAAATGATGAGTACCCTCTACGAGCAGTACTTC
TRBJ1-2,TRBD1,-,TRBV7-9,CASSPRAGGEGYTF,TGTGCCAGCAGCCCTCGGGCAGGGGGCGAGGGCTACACCTTC
TRBJ1-2,-,-,TRBV11-2,CASSLGGPGLRDNYGYTF,TGTGCCAGCAGCTTAGGGGGACCCGGTCTCAGAGATAACTATGGCTACACCTTC
TRBJ2-1,-,few,TRBV27,CASSLDSSSYNEQFF,TGTGCCAGCAGTTTGGACTCGAGCTCCTACAATGAGCAGTTCTTC
TRBJ1-1,-,-,TRBV5-1,CASSNRDTEAFF,TGCGCCAGCAGTAACCGGGACACTGAAGCTTTCTTT